This TCR beta chain was sequenced during a study of blood T cells in healthy people across ages. Study findings and constraints: Underestimates were what the diversity estimates from one million T cells were considered to be. Naive and antigen-experienced cells were not separated, limiting conclusive comparison. A roughly linear fall in TCR beta diversity per million T cells was seen with increasing age.

As to this clonotype: Its antigen is not identified.

The V end was cut by 1 base, the J end by 2 bases, with 17 bases between. CDR3 size: 17 residues. Germline loops: CDR1 SEHNR, CDR2 FQNEAQ (reference sequence). The authors ran a second PCR of about 6 to 12 cycles using a sample-barcoded 5' primer and a J-beta primer mix. Each CDR3 protein is one row after TCRdb ran MiXCR on the 5' RACE reads. The sample lists some 1,500,000 distinct CDR3 sequences, about 45% occurring once. This sequence originates from a woman aged 18-35 years in good health. What was sequenced was blood. V and J are TRBV7-9 and TRBJ1-2, with D possibly being TRBD1 (5 bases). The CDR3 sequence: CASSLVGDAGSNYGYTF. CDR3 nucleotides: TGTGCCAGCAGCTTAGTGGGGGACGCTGGGTCCAACTATGGCTACACCTTC.